This TCR beta chain is from a study of CD8 T cells in ankylosing spondylitis. Regarding the study as a whole: Earlier reports found some motif variants in synovial fluid and blood in reactive arthritis. Reportedly, significant enrichment of disease-linked clones occurred in matched ankylosing spondylitis synovial fluid.

By quantitative 5'-RACE with molecular barcodes, the TCR beta libraries were made. Each CDR3 protein gets one entry after TCRdb re-called the 5' RACE reads with MiXCR. The data contain fewer than 400,000 distinct CDR3 sequences, roughly 15% of them singletons. The V and J ends lost 5 bases and 3 bases respectively, with 7 bases between them. The CDR3 has 12 residues. This clonotype was counted many times. Antigen: not known. The rearrangement joins TRBV12-3 or TRBV12-4 to TRBJ1-1; tentative D call: TRBD1 (5 bases). The material sequenced was blood, either unsorted or a sorted T cell fraction (not recorded which). The TCR sequence derives from a male donor with ankylosing spondylitis or in good health (not recorded which). The CDR3 DNA follows: TGTGCCAGCAGTACGGGGGACACTGAAGCTTTCTTT. This gives the protein CASSTGDTEAFF.